This T cell receptor (beta chain) emerged from a study of radiotherapy plus CTLA-4 blockade in lung cancer. CDR1 and CDR2 from the germline V gene are MDHEN and SYDVKM. Between the trimmed V and J ends, which lost 11 bases and 6 bases, there was a span of 17 bases. The CDR3 contains 12 residues. Comment on this clone: The antigen is not known.

TCRdb's copy holds only in-frame clones and misses some; the assay was immunoSEQ multiplex PCR. The data show approximately 46,000 clones, with about 85% seen just once and 25% to 30% held by the top ten. Study-wide points: Tumor-origin TCR clones grew in blood after radiotherapy plus ipilimumab. Response, reportedly, was best predicted by interferon-beta along with early blood T cell clone dynamics.

The sample here was peripheral blood, taken from a patient treated with radiotherapy plus ipilimumab. The receptor was derived from a human donor with non-small cell lung cancer whose response to radiotherapy plus ipilimumab could not be evaluated. The chain links TRBV28 to TRBJ2-7; maybe TRBD1 (5 bases). CDR3 nucleotide sequence: TGTGCCCTACAAAGGGGCTTGGGCGAGCAGTACTTC. It yields the protein CALQRGLGEQYF.